The rows below give T cell receptor beta chains drawn from one sample of a study of regulatory T cells in long-lasting Graves disease. TCRdb itself ran the multiplex PCR reads through MiXCR, one entry per CDR3 protein. The table records approximately 390,000 distinct CDR3 sequences, around 15% of them present only once. These data were likewise used in another study, on T cells in Graves' hyperthyroidism and ophthalmopathy.

The specimen was peripheral blood mononuclear cells (PBMCs), collected at new diagnosis, from a patient treated with antithyroid drugs. Receptor source: a woman between 18 and 29 years old with Graves disease. Both conserved end residues are part of each CDR3. Fields, in order: CDR3 DNA, CDR3 protein, clone size, D gene, V gene, CDR3 length, J gene. D genes are given only for firm matches. Clone size is given for some rows only: seen once, a few or many times, or a class if the clone is expanded.

TGTGCCAGCAGCCAAGCCCGCGGGGGTGGCTACACCTTC CASSQARGGGYTF many - TRBV3-1 13 TRBJ1-2
TGCAGTGCTAGTTACTCTATGACAGGGACCCACGAGCAGTACTTC CSASYSMTGTHEQYF many TRBD1 TRBV20-1 15 TRBJ2-7
TGTGCCAGCAGTTTTCGACTAGCGGGAGGATTGGGGGCTGGGGCCAACGTCCTGACTTTC CASSFRLAGGLGAGANVLTF many TRBD2 TRBV12-3/TRBV12-4 20 TRBJ2-6
TGCAGTGCTAGACCGACTAGCGGGGGAGCGCAGTATTTT CSARPTSGGAQYF many TRBD2 TRBV20-1 13 TRBJ2-3
TGTGCCAGCAGTAGGGACTTTGGGGAGACCCAGTACTTC CASSRDFGETQYF many - TRBV7-3 13 TRBJ2-5
TGCGCCAGCAGCTTGGATGGCGGCTATGGCTACACCTTC CASSLDGGYGYTF many - TRBV5-1 13 TRBJ1-2
TGTGCCAGCAGTCCTAAGTCCAATGAGCAGTTCTTC CASSPKSNEQFF many - TRBV7-9 12 TRBJ2-1
TGTGCCAGTTGTCGGGGGGGGTTGAACACTGAAGCTTTCTTT CASCRGGLNTEAFF - - TRBV19 14 TRBJ1-1
TGTGCCAGCAACCCGGGCAATCAGCCCCAGCATTTT CASNPGNQPQHF - - TRBV6-1 12 TRBJ1-5
TGCGCCAGCAGCTTGGTATGGGGGAACACCGGGGAGCTGTTTTTT CASSLVWGNTGELFF many - TRBV5-1 15 TRBJ2-2
TGTGCCAGCAGCTGGGGACCCCCGGACACTGAAGCTTTCTTT CASSWGPPDTEAFF many - TRBV7-8 14 TRBJ1-1
TGTGCCAGCAGCGCCGGGACAGGGGGTAGGGATTCACCCCTCCACTTT CASSAGTGGRDSPLHF - TRBD1 TRBV9 16 TRBJ1-6
TGCGCCAGCAGCCAATTAAACTTGATCGCCTACAATGAGCAGTTCTTC CASSQLNLIAYNEQFF many - TRBV4-1 16 TRBJ2-1
TGTGCCAGCAGCCGGGCGGCGGGTAATAGGGCAGATACGCAGTATTTT CASSRAAGNRADTQYF many - TRBV5-8 16 TRBJ2-3
TGTGCCAGCAGTTACTCATTGATGGCGGCCTCTGGGGCCAACGTCCTGACTTTC CASSYSLMAASGANVLTF few - TRBV6-2/TRBV6-3 18 TRBJ2-6
TGTGCCACCAGTGACACTTCCGGGACGGCCGCCCACGAGCAGTACTTC CATSDTSGTAAHEQYF many - TRBV24-1 16 TRBJ2-7
TGCGCCAGCAGCCCGAGGGGGACGGGGCCGGGGGAGACCCAGTACTTC CASSPRGTGPGETQYF many - TRBV10-1 16 TRBJ2-5